The entry below describes one T cell receptor beta chain. This CDR3 spans 13 amino acids. Per the germline V gene, CDR1 is LNHDA and CDR2 is SQIVND (reference sequence). The germline V and J ends were trimmed by 3 bases and 0 bases, with 5 bases remaining between them. The data are from a study of blood T cell repertoires in COVID-19. Study-level information: Samples representing acute and convalescent COVID-19 were sourced from the United States, Italy and Spain. PBMCs, B-cell-depleted T cells, or T cells provided the cDNA or gDNA that made up the material.

As handled by the study authors: The authors estimated nucleated cell counts from reference gene primer amplification. Generated by immunoSEQ multiplex PCR, the TCRdb table keeps only in-frame clones and is missing some. The V and J calls and clone size are taken from that table; D and trimming were inferred from the DNA. Among some 54,000 clones listed, more than 85% were seen once. The gene calls are TRBV19 and TRBJ1-1; D is ambiguous. The sample taken for sequencing was peripheral blood. This TCR was sampled from a man in his fifties or sixties with acute or convalescent COVID-19. CDR3 sequence reads: CASSMALNTEAFF. The CDR3 coding sequence is TGTGCCAGTAGTATGGCTTTGAACACTGAAGCTTTCTTT.